This passage covers 11 T cell receptor beta chains from one sample sequenced in a study of shared clonotypes between healthy human individuals. Sequencing used immunoSEQ multiplex PCR; TCRdb keeps in-frame clones, though not all of them. There are more than 450,000 clones in the sample; 75% to 85% occur only once, and 13% lies in the top ten. The sequenced sample consisted of PBMCs. The receptors derive from a woman aged 40 to 49 in good health. Some clones in this sample may be carry-over from other donors' samples.

V is TRBV6-5 and J is TRBJ1-5, with D possibly matching TRBD1 (5 bases). CDR1 and CDR2 (germline): MNHEY, SVGAGI. With 6 bases removed from V and 6 bases from J, the gap between germline ends came to 18 bases. CDR3 length: 15 amino acids. The chain's CDR3 is CASSFRYERGQPQHF. CDR3 nucleotides: TGTGCCAGCAGCTTCCGATATGAGAGGGGTCAGCCCCAGCATTTT.

The rearrangement joins TRBV10-3 to TRBJ1-2; D not resolved. This CDR3 region has 19 residues. V lost 0 bases, J lost 0 bases, and 20 bases lay in between. Looked up from germline, CDR1 is ENHRY and CDR2 is SYGVKD. The CDR3 coding sequence is TGTGCCATCAGTGAGTCAGGCCCCTTAAGGGCGTCCTCTAACTATGGCTACACCTTC. This encodes CAISESGPLRASSNYGYTF.

The DNA of the CDR3 is TGTGCCTGGAGTGTCCAGGAGAATGAAAAACTGTTTTTT. Its protein product is CAWSVQENEKLFF. This rearrangement joins TRBV30 to TRBJ1-4; D gene uncertain. CDR1 is GTSNPN, CDR2 SVGIG, per germline (reference sequence). CDR3 size: 13 residues. V lost 0 bases and J 5 bases, leaving 7 bases between the germline ends.

This sequence joins TRBV23-1 and TRBJ2-3; 7 bases agree with TRBD1. TRBV23-1 is flagged as an ORF with uncertain function. The CDR3 spans 15 residues. V lost 0 bases to trimming and J lost 6 bases; unmatched junction nucleotides: 6. The CDR3 sequence is CASSQSGGLADTQYF. In nucleotides, the CDR3 is TGCGCCAGCAGTCAATCAGGGGGCCTGGCGGATACGCAGTATTTT.

The chain couples TRBV28 to TRBJ2-5, with D unresolved. Near its end, the DNA agrees better with TRBJ2-7, so the J call may be wrong. The CDR3 contains 14 residues. The germline CDR1 and CDR2 sequences are MDHEN and SYDVKM. For the CDR3, the DNA is TGTGCCAGCAGTTTAGGTCCACTTCCCTACGAGCAGTACTTC. It translates to CASSLGPLPYEQYF.

The sample holds one count of this clone. The chain couples TRBV30 to TRBJ2-5; weak D call: TRBD2 (6 bases). The DNA end lines up better with TRBJ2-7; the J call may be wrong. The CDR3 covers 13 residues. CDR1 and CDR2 (germline): GTSNPN, SVGIG (reference sequence). Here the CDR3 reads CACGGGTVYEQYF. The DNA for the CDR3 is TGTGCCTGTGGCGGCGGGACGGTGTACGAGCAGTACTTC.

The chain has TRBV7-9 and TRBJ2-7; the match to TRBD2 covers 16 bases. The CDR3 is 19 residues long. The J segment lost 2 bases and the V segment lost 4 bases, leaving 11 bases of the junction unmatched. Per the germline V gene, CDR1 is SEHNR and CDR2 is FQNEAQ (reference sequence). The CDR3 sequence: CASSSPGLAGGPRTYEQYF. CDR3 in DNA: TGTGCCAGCAGCTCGCCGGGACTAGCGGGAGGGCCACGGACCTACGAGCAGTACTTC.

The chain is built from TRBV19 and TRBJ2-1; 10 positions match TRBD2. The CDR3 length is 17 residues. Losses at the gene ends were 5 bases for V and 2 bases for J; bases not matched to a gene: 9. Germline lookup yields CDR1 LNHDA and CDR2 SQIVND (reference sequence). This chain's CDR3 is CASSVSGRSSPYNEQFF. DNA of the CDR3: TGTGCCAGTAGTGTTAGCGGGAGGTCCTCGCCCTACAATGAGCAGTTCTTC.

The CDR3 protein is CASSRMGSYYEQYF. The CDR3 DNA is TGTGCCAGCTCACGTATGGGCAGTTACTACGAGCAGTACTTC. The chain is built from TRBV18 and TRBJ2-7; no definite D call. V was cut by 4 bases and J by 3 bases, with 13 bases left in between. This CDR3 is built from 14 residues. CDR1 and CDR2 from the germline V gene are KGHSH and LQKENI.

Notes on this clone: This same CDR3 is encoded by further DNA sequences in the sample. The rearrangement links TRBV9 to TRBJ2-2; 7 bases fit TRBD1. J was trimmed by 6 bases and V by 0 bases; bases with no gene match: 8. Germline loops: CDR1 SGDLS, CDR2 YYNGEE. The CDR3 consists of 16 residues. The CDR3 sequence: CASSVADRESAGELFF. The CDR3 DNA follows: TGTGCCAGCAGCGTAGCAGACAGGGAAAGCGCCGGGGAGCTGTTTTTT. Complete variable domain (other parts from reference TRBV9 and TRBJ2-2): DSGVTQTPKHLITATGQRVTLRCSPRSGDLSVYWYQQSLDQGLQFLIQYYNGEERAKGNILERFSAQQFPDLHSELNLSSLELGDSALYFCASSVADRESAGELFFGEGSRLTVL.

The chain employs TRBV28 and TRBJ2-7, with 9 positions matching TRBD2. The CDR3 extends over 14 amino acids. V dropped 1 base and J dropped 3; count of bases not matched to a gene: 1. CDR1 and CDR2 (germline): MDHEN, SYDVKM. CDR3 residues: CASSLSSGVYEQYF. Here the CDR3 DNA reads TGTGCCAGCAGTTTATCTAGCGGGGTCTACGAGCAGTACTTC.